The present entry profiles one T cell receptor (beta chain) with its context. Measured with immunoSEQ multiplex PCR; TCRdb has only the in-frame clones, and not every one. The top ten hold approximately 0.4% of the sample, which has about 75,000 clones, around 94% seen once. V was trimmed by 5 bases and J by 3 bases, leaving 11 bases between them. CDR3 length: 14 amino acids. CDR1 and CDR2 from the germline V gene are LNHDA and SQIVND (reference sequence). The data belong to a study of technical replicates of blood from a handful of donors. The sequenced sample was T cells isolated from PBMCs. The V gene is TRBV19, the J gene TRBJ1-5, with D possibly TRBD1 on 6 matching bases. The origin of this receptor is a human donor in good health. The CDR3 DNA is TGTGCCAGTAGTTACAGGGATCACAATCAGCCCCAGCATTTT. Its translation: CASSYRDHNQPQHF.